A single sample gave rise to the 30 T cell receptor beta chains below, sequenced in a study of cytomegalovirus exposure and HLA in healthy donors. Vbeta (60) and Jbeta (13) primers were used in the PCR. TCRdb's copy holds only in-frame clones and misses some; the assay was immunoSEQ multiplex PCR. The table lists 190,000 or so clones, about 80% of them singletons. The sample was PBMCs. The receptors shown here come from a boy under 18 in good health and CMV-seronegative.

V is TRBV5-4 and J is TRBJ1-2; D is unclear. Trimming took 4 bases from V and 2 from J, leaving 9 bases between them. The CDR3 is 13 residues long. Germline V CDR1 and CDR2: SGHNT, YYREEE (reference sequence). The CDR3: CASSIQANYGYTF. In DNA, the CDR3 is TGTGCCAGCAGCATACAAGCGAACTATGGCTACACCTTC. The full variable domain, in which reference TRBV5-4 and TRBJ1-2 provide the parts outside the CDR3, is ETGVTQSPTHLIKTRGQQVTLRCSSQSGHNTVSWYQQALGQGPQFIFQYYREEENGRGNFPPRFSGLQFPNYSSELNVNALELDDSALYLCASSIQANYGYTFGSGTRLTVV.

The J gene is TRBJ1-5, the V gene TRBV5-8, with no clear D. The CDR3 totals 15 residues. The germline V gene has CDR1 SGHTS and CDR2 YDEGEE. Trimming shortened V by 2 bases and J by 0 bases, and 9 bases separated the two germline ends. CDR3 region: CASSLADSSNQPQHF. CDR3 DNA: TGTGCCAGCAGCTTAGCCGACTCTAGCAATCAGCCCCAGCATTTT.

V is TRBV7-3 and J is TRBJ1-1, with D possibly TRBD1 on 6 matching bases. The CDR3 consists of 15 residues. In germline, CDR1 is SGHTA, CDR2 FQGTGA. Trimming took off 5 bases at V and 4 bases at J, with 17 bases between the two ends. In DNA, the CDR3 is TGTGCCAGCAGCAAGGTACCGGGACAAACCACTGAAGCTTTCTTT. Protein product: CASSKVPGQTTEAFF.

J is TRBJ2-1 and V is TRBV23-1; possibly TRBD2 for D (5 bases). TRBV23-1 is recorded as an ORF, its role being uncertain. Trimming took 4 bases from V and 8 from J, leaving 21 bases between them. The CDR3 has 16 amino acids. The CDR3 is CASSRGSHIPCDEQFF. CDR3 coding DNA: TGCGCCAGCAGTCGCGGGTCGCACATACCCTGCGATGAGCAGTTCTTC.

The rearrangement joins TRBV19 to TRBJ1-6; TRBD1 matches at 7 bases. CDR3 size: 17 residues. Trimming cost V 3 bases and J 8 bases; bases outside gene matches: 13. CDR1 and CDR2 from the germline V gene are LNHDA and SQIVND (reference sequence). The CDR3 DNA reads as TGTGCCAGTAGTATCTTGACAGGGTCCAACCTGGATTCACCCCTCCACTTT. Translation: CASSILTGSNLDSPLHF.

The chain uses TRBV5-5 and TRBJ1-1; the D gene is possibly TRBD1 (5 bases). Trimming removed 4 bases from V and 1 base from J, with 8 bases in between. The germline V gene encodes CDR1 SGHKS and CDR2 YYEKEE (reference sequence). This CDR3 spans 13 amino acids. The CDR3 DNA reads as TGTGCCAGCAGCGGACATGCGAACACTGAAGCTTTCTTT. This translates into CASSGHANTEAFF.

This clone was detected a few times. The CDR3 is CASRTTGAYEQYF. The CDR3 DNA reads TGTGCCAGCAGGACGACAGGGGCCTACGAGCAGTACTTC. This chain connects TRBV5-8 to TRBJ2-7, with 8 bases matching TRBD1. J lost 2 bases, V lost 5 bases, and 3 bases had no gene match. This CDR3 region has 13 residues. Germline V gene data show CDR1 as SGHTS and CDR2 as YDEGEE. The variable domain in full, completed from reference TRBV5-8 and TRBJ2-7, reads EAGVTQSPTHLIKTRGQQATLRCSPISGHTSVYWYQQALGLGLQFLLWYDEGEERNRGNFPPRFSGRQFPNYSSELNVNALELEDSALYLCASRTTGAYEQYFGPGTRLTVT.

The chain has TRBV4-3 and TRBJ2-3; TRBD2 agrees at 14 bases. CDR3 length equals 17 residues. V lost 3 bases to trimming and J lost 4 bases; unmatched junction nucleotides: 6. The germline V gene encodes CDR1 LGHNA and CDR2 YSLEER. The CDR3: CASSHGTSGSWSDTQYF. CDR3 DNA: TGCGCCAGCAGCCACGGGACTAGCGGGAGTTGGTCAGATACGCAGTATTTT.

V usage is TRBV29-1 and J usage is TRBJ1-1, with TRBD1 matching over 10 bases. Trimming at V came to 3 bases and at J to 5 bases, leaving 6 bases not matched to a gene. The CDR3 extends over 14 amino acids. Germline assignment: CDR1 SQVTM and CDR2 ANQGSEA. The CDR3: CSVDGQGGTTEAFF. The CDR3 DNA reads TGCAGCGTTGACGGACAGGGGGGAACAACTGAAGCTTTCTTT.

The chain couples TRBV30 to TRBJ1-6, with D hard to call. CDR3 length: 14 residues. V was pared by 0 bases and J by 6 bases, with 9 bases between. The germline gives CDR1 GTSNPN, CDR2 SVGIG (reference sequence). The CDR3 DNA reads TGTGCCTGGAGTGTTAATCGGGGTAATTCACCCCTCCACTTT. It is translated as CAWSVNRGNSPLHF.

CDR3: CASSPIAGGNTDTQYF. CDR3 DNA sequence: TGTGCCAGCAGCCCGATAGCGGGGGGTAACACAGATACGCAGTATTTT. This chain connects TRBV9 to TRBJ2-3, with TRBD2 matching 10 bases. The CDR3 covers 16 residues. CDR1 is SGDLS, CDR2 YYNGEE, per germline. V lost 4 bases to trimming and J lost 2 bases; unmatched junction nucleotides: 7. The full variable domain, with the rest looked up from reference TRBV9 and TRBJ2-3, is DSGVTQTPKHLITATGQRVTLRCSPRSGDLSVYWYQQSLDQGLQFLIQYYNGEERAKGNILERFSAQQFPDLHSELNLSSLELGDSALYFCASSPIAGGNTDTQYFGPGTRLTVL.

The chain uses TRBV18 and TRBJ1-2, with D hard to call. CDR1 KGHSH and CDR2 LQKENI come from the germline V gene. Trimming removed 0 bases from V and 6 bases from J, with 11 bases in between. The CDR3 has 14 residues. This chain's CDR3 is CASSPPLESDGYTF. The CDR3 nucleotides are TGTGCCAGCTCACCACCCCTCGAATCGGATGGCTACACCTTC.

A few counts support this clone. This chain links TRBV5-1 with TRBJ1-2; 7 bases map to TRBD1. V was clipped by 0 bases and J by 2 bases; unmatched bases: 4. CDR1 and CDR2 (germline): SGHRS, YFSETQ. This CDR3 is 15 amino acids long. The CDR3 is CASSLGGGANYGYTF. The CDR3 nucleotides are TGCGCCAGCAGCTTGGGAGGGGGCGCCAACTATGGCTACACCTTC.

Written as DNA, the CDR3 is TGTGCCATCAGTGAGTGGGATAGCGGGGCCGCAGATACGCAGTATTTT. It encodes CAISEWDSGAADTQYF. V usage is TRBV10-3 and J usage is TRBJ2-3; 8 bases are shared with TRBD2. Per the germline V gene, CDR1 is ENHRY and CDR2 is SYGVKD. The CDR3 covers 16 residues. After removal of 1 base from V and 4 bases from J, the junction contained 7 bases not matched to a gene.

CDR3 amino acids: CAWTFSGKSEQYF. In DNA, the CDR3 is TGTGCCTGGACCTTTTCGGGAAAGTCCGAGCAGTACTTC. The chain couples TRBV30 to TRBJ2-7, with D tentatively TRBD2 (5 bases). Germline V gene lookup returns CDR1 GTSNPN and CDR2 SVGIG (reference sequence). There are 13 residues in the CDR3. Trimming took off 4 bases at V and 6 bases at J, with 16 bases between the two ends.

The chain uses TRBV4-1 and TRBJ2-7, with 9 nucleotides matching TRBD1. The CDR3 sequence is 15 residues long. The ends lost 4 bases at V and 1 base at J; junction bases unmatched: 5. CDR1 is MGHRA, CDR2 YSYEKL, per germline. The CDR3 loop reads CASSLSGTGSYEQYF. The CDR3 DNA reads as TGCGCCAGCAGCCTTTCCGGGACAGGGTCCTACGAGCAGTACTTC.

This chain joins TRBV9 and TRBJ2-7, with TRBD1 as a possible D gene (6 bases). Looked up from germline, CDR1 is SGDLS and CDR2 is YYNGEE. The V end lost 3 bases, the J end lost 8 bases, and 12 bases lay between the germline ends. CDR3 length: 12 amino acids. The CDR3 bases are TGTGCCAGCAGCGCACGACAGGACCAGCAGTACTTC. It encodes CASSARQDQQYF.

The chain joins TRBV11-3 to TRBJ2-7, with TRBD2 matching 15 bases. Germline CDR1 is SGHNT and CDR2 is YENEEA. The CDR3 length is 17 residues. The V gene end was trimmed by 6 bases and the J gene end by 4 bases; junction bases not matched to a gene: 10. For the CDR3, the DNA is TGTGCCAGCAGACCCGGACTAGCGGGAGGGCCAATTTACGAGCAGTACTTC. Its translation: CASRPGLAGGPIYEQYF.

The V call is TRBV7-2, the J call TRBJ2-7, with 15 nucleotides matching TRBD2. The CDR3 has 15 amino acids. Germline V gene data show CDR1 as SGHTA and CDR2 as FQGNSA. The J segment lost 8 bases and the V segment lost 5 bases, leaving 7 bases of the junction unmatched. Here the CDR3 DNA reads TGTGCCAGCAGCCTCGGGACTAGCGGGGGGAGTAAGCAGTACTTC. Protein product: CASSLGTSGGSKQYF. The variable domain in full, completed from reference TRBV7-2 and TRBJ2-7, reads GAGVSQSPSNKVTEKGKDVELRCDPISGHTALYWYRQSLGQGLEFLIYFQGNSAPDKSGLPSDRFSAERTGGSVSTLTIQRTQQEDSAVYLCASSLGTSGGSKQYFGPGTRLTVT.

The chain recombines TRBV4-1 with TRBJ2-7, with D possibly TRBD1 on 5 matching bases. CDR3 length: 14 residues. Germline assignment: CDR1 MGHRA and CDR2 YSYEKL. The V and J ends lost 1 base and 3 bases respectively, with 10 bases between them. CDR3 sequence reads: CASSQGKGVYEQYF. The CDR3 coding sequence is TGCGCCAGCAGCCAAGGCAAAGGGGTCTACGAGCAGTACTTC.

The V gene is TRBV21-1, the J gene TRBJ2-2; TRBD2, the table's D call, lacks a check against the DNA. TRBV21-1 has pseudogene status. The CDR3 sequence is 18 residues long. The CDR3 region is CASRRDAGGEANTGELFF. The CDR3, as DNA: TGTGCCAGCAGAAGGGACGCCGGGGGGGAGGCGAACACCGGGGAGCTGTTTTTT.

The genes are TRBV13 and TRBJ2-7; 10 bases align to TRBD1. Germline V gene lookup returns CDR1 PRHDT and CDR2 FYEKMQ (reference sequence). The CDR3 has 15 residues. V was pared by 4 bases and J by 5 bases, with 8 bases of the junction left unmatched. DNA for the CDR3: TGTGCCAGCAGCTCCTCCGGGACAGGGGTCCACGAGCAGTACTTC. Translation: CASSSSGTGVHEQYF.

This chain's CDR3 is CASSLSSGGFGNTIYF. In DNA, the CDR3 is TGTGCCAGCAGCTTAAGTTCAGGGGGCTTTGGAAACACCATATATTTT. The rearrangement joins TRBV7-9 to TRBJ1-3, with 8 nucleotides matching TRBD1. V trimming: 2 bases; J trimming: 3 bases; junction bases outside the gene matches: 6. Germline CDR1 reads SEHNR; CDR2 reads FQNEAQ (reference sequence). This CDR3 spans 16 amino acids.

This chain uses TRBV30 with TRBJ2-3; 7 bases agree with TRBD2. J gave up 1 base and V 5 bases, and 6 bases lay outside the gene matches. Germline V gives CDR1 GTSNPN, CDR2 SVGIG (reference sequence). The CDR3 is made up of 14 amino acids. The CDR3 coding sequence is TGTGCCTGGGTCGGGGCGGGGGGCACAGATACGCAGTATTTT. This encodes CAWVGAGGTDTQYF.

This clone was seen only a few times. V is TRBV11-2 and J is TRBJ2-1, with a tentative D call TRBD2 (6 bases). This CDR3 comprises 15 residues. Germline lookup yields CDR1 SGHAT and CDR2 FQNNGV. The V end was cut by 5 bases, the J end by 3 bases, with 14 bases between. The CDR3 region is CASSPGDLLYNEQFF. The CDR3 bases are TGTGCCAGCAGCCCTGGGGACTTACTCTACAATGAGCAGTTCTTC. The full variable domain, rest sourced from reference TRBV11-2 and TRBJ2-1, is EAGVAQSPRYKIIEKRQSVAFWCNPISGHATLYWYQQILGQGPKLLIQFQNNGVVDDSQLPKDRFSAERLKGVDSTLKIQPAKLEDSAVYLCASSPGDLLYNEQFFGPGTRLTVL.

The chain links TRBV4-1 to TRBJ2-2, with 8 positions matching TRBD1. CDR1 and CDR2 from the germline V gene are MGHRA and YSYEKL. V lost 4 bases and J lost 0; bases outside the gene matches: 4. The length of the CDR3 is 16 residues. The CDR3 sequence is CASSPQGASNTGELFF. CDR3 nucleotide sequence: TGCGCCAGCAGCCCTCAGGGGGCGTCGAACACCGGGGAGCTGTTTTTT.

As to this clone: In the same sample, other DNA sequences code for this CDR3. The V call is TRBV19, the J call TRBJ1-1; TRBD1 might be the D (6 bases). Germline loops: CDR1 LNHDA, CDR2 SQIVND (reference sequence). The CDR3 runs to 14 residues. Trimming removed 3 bases from V and 3 bases from J, with 11 bases in between. CDR3 DNA sequence: TGTGCCAGTAGTATCCCAGGGGCAGACACTGAAGCTTTCTTT. Protein: CASSIPGADTEAFF. The full variable domain, its missing parts supplied by reference TRBV19 and TRBJ1-1, is DGGITQSPKYLFRKEGQNVTLSCEQNLNHDAMYWYRQDPGQGLRLIYYSQIVNDFQKGDIAEGYSVSREKKESFPLTVTSAQKNPTAFYLCASSIPGADTEAFFGQGTRLTVV.

This rearrangement joins TRBV4-1 to TRBJ2-7; 7 nucleotides match TRBD1. The CDR3 is 15 residues long. V lost 1 base, J lost 3 bases, and 6 bases stayed unmatched. The germline V gene has CDR1 MGHRA and CDR2 YSYEKL. The CDR3 protein is CASSQGDSGSYEQYF. DNA of the CDR3: TGCGCCAGCAGCCAAGGGGACAGTGGGAGCTACGAGCAGTACTTC.

This clone has only one observation. This chain connects TRBV30 to TRBJ1-1, with TRBD1 identical over 7 bases. Trimming at V came to 4 bases and at J to 5 bases, leaving 10 bases not matched to a gene. Germline V CDR1 and CDR2: GTSNPN, SVGIG (reference sequence). The CDR3 loop spans 14 amino acids. The CDR3 loop is CAWNRGRHRTEAFF. CDR3 DNA: TGTGCCTGGAATAGGGGGCGGCATAGAACTGAAGCTTTCTTT.

The chain has TRBV30 and TRBJ2-5; 8 bases agree with TRBD2. Per the germline V gene, CDR1 is GTSNPN and CDR2 is SVGIG (reference sequence). The CDR3 has 17 residues. V shed 3 bases and J 3 bases; nucleotides not matched to a gene: 15. CDR3 coding DNA: TGTGCCTGGAGCGTCGCCTGGAGCGGGAGTATAGAAGAGACCCAGTACTTC. This translates into CAWSVAWSGSIEETQYF.